A selection of T cell receptor beta chains follows, all from one sample in a study of blood T cell repertoires in COVID-19. Profiled with immunoSEQ multiplex PCR; TCRdb holds only in-frame clones, not every one. The top ten clones hold about 20% of a sample with hundreds of thousands of clones, less than 90% of them seen once. Sequencing was performed on peripheral blood. The receptors stem from a man aged 25-45 years with active or convalescent COVID-19. The CDR3 runs from the conserved cysteine through the conserved F or W. D genes are given only for firm matches. The size field is filled for only some rows; it gives once, few, many or a size class.

v_call: TRBV28; clone_size: -; j_call: TRBJ1-1; d_call: -; cdr3_aa: CASSNSGLGNTEAFF; cdr3_nt: TGTGCCAGCAGTAACTCGGGGTTGGGGAACACTGAAGCTTTCTTT
v_call: TRBV9; clone_size: -; j_call: TRBJ2-5; d_call: TRBD2; cdr3_aa: CASSVPSGTTGLETQYF; cdr3_nt: TGTGCCAGCAGCGTCCCTAGCGGGACCACGGGCCTGGAGACCCAGTACTTC
v_call: TRBV7-2; clone_size: -; j_call: TRBJ2-5; d_call: -; cdr3_aa: CASSQLGRETQYF; cdr3_nt: TGTGCCAGCAGCCAGTTAGGGAGGGAGACCCAGTACTTC
v_call: TRBV3-1/TRBV3-2; clone_size: -; j_call: TRBJ2-7; d_call: -; cdr3_aa: CASSPAGHEQYF; cdr3_nt: TGTGCCAGCAGCCCGGCAGGCCACGAGCAGTACTTC
v_call: TRBV4-2; clone_size: -; j_call: TRBJ2-1; d_call: TRBD1; cdr3_aa: CASGQGAYNEQFF; cdr3_nt: TGTGCCAGCGGACAGGGGGCCTACAATGAGCAGTTCTTC
v_call: TRBV10-2; clone_size: -; j_call: TRBJ2-1; d_call: -; cdr3_aa: CASMMGRAGTSVGGHNEQFF; cdr3_nt: TGCGCCAGCATGATGGGACGGGCAGGCACTAGCGTTGGGGGGCACAATGAGCAGTTCTTC
v_call: TRBV7-6; clone_size: -; j_call: TRBJ1-3; d_call: -; cdr3_aa: CASSTTGRNTIYF; cdr3_nt: TGTGCCAGCAGCACGACAGGCCGAAACACCATATATTTT
v_call: TRBV4-2; clone_size: once; j_call: TRBJ2-1; d_call: -; cdr3_aa: CASSQTFYNEQFF; cdr3_nt: TGTGCCAGCAGCCAAACTTTTTACAATGAGCAGTTCTTC
v_call: TRBV29-1; clone_size: -; j_call: TRBJ2-1; d_call: -; cdr3_aa: CSVLRNEQFF; cdr3_nt: TGCAGCGTTTTGCGCAATGAGCAGTTCTTC
v_call: TRBV10-3; clone_size: -; j_call: TRBJ2-5; d_call: -; cdr3_aa: CAISERGGWETQYF; cdr3_nt: TGTGCCATCAGTGAGAGGGGCGGCTGGGAGACCCAGTACTTC
v_call: TRBV6-7; clone_size: -; j_call: TRBJ2-2; d_call: TRBD2; cdr3_aa: CARTSGWYTGELFF; cdr3_nt: TGTGCCAGAACTAGCGGGTGGTACACCGGGGAGCTGTTTTTT
v_call: TRBV2; clone_size: -; j_call: TRBJ1-4; d_call: -; cdr3_aa: CASSQGTLVTNEKLFF; cdr3_nt: TGTGCCAGCAGTCAGGGGACGCTGGTTACCAATGAAAAACTGTTTTTT
v_call: TRBV7-8; clone_size: once; j_call: TRBJ1-6; d_call: -; cdr3_aa: CASSLESPGGANSPLHF; cdr3_nt: TGTGCCAGCAGCTTAGAATCGCCGGGAGGGGCTAATTCACCCCTCCACTTT
v_call: TRBV19; clone_size: -; j_call: TRBJ2-7; d_call: TRBD1; cdr3_aa: CASSDPRGQGYEQYF; cdr3_nt: TGTGCCAGTAGTGACCCCAGGGGGCAGGGGTACGAGCAGTACTTC
v_call: TRBV7-7; clone_size: once; j_call: TRBJ2-3; d_call: -; cdr3_aa: CASSPLTATGGTDTQYF; cdr3_nt: TGTGCTAGCAGCCCCCTCACCGCGACTGGCGGCACAGATACGCAGTATTTT
v_call: TRBV7-2; clone_size: -; j_call: TRBJ2-1; d_call: -; cdr3_aa: CASSLGRGASYNEQFF; cdr3_nt: TGTGCCAGCAGCTTAGGGAGGGGCGCGTCCTACAATGAGCAGTTCTTC
v_call: TRBV5-1; clone_size: -; j_call: TRBJ2-1; d_call: -; cdr3_aa: CASSWEGGDNEQFF; cdr3_nt: TGCGCCAGCAGCTGGGAGGGGGGAGACAATGAGCAGTTCTTC
v_call: TRBV7-9; clone_size: -; j_call: TRBJ1-3; d_call: -; cdr3_aa: CASSQAGTSISRSGNTIYF; cdr3_nt: TGTGCCAGCAGCCAAGCCGGGACATCCATCTCCCGCTCTGGAAACACCATATATTTT
v_call: TRBV6-6; clone_size: -; j_call: TRBJ2-7; d_call: -; cdr3_aa: CASSYLSAYEQYF; cdr3_nt: TGTGCCAGCAGTTACCTCAGTGCCTACGAGCAGTACTTC
v_call: TRBV4-1; clone_size: -; j_call: TRBJ1-3; d_call: -; cdr3_aa: CASSQGGGNTIYF; cdr3_nt: TGCGCCAGCAGCCAAGGAGGGGGAAACACCATATATTTT
v_call: TRBV4-1; clone_size: -; j_call: TRBJ2-7; d_call: -; cdr3_aa: CASSQEVPPISREQYF; cdr3_nt: TGCGCCAGCAGCCAAGAAGTGCCCCCGATCTCGAGGGAGCAGTACTTC
v_call: TRBV6-5; clone_size: -; j_call: TRBJ2-2; d_call: TRBD1; cdr3_aa: CASRTGTEIGELFF; cdr3_nt: TGTGCCAGCAGGACCGGGACAGAAATCGGGGAGCTGTTTTTT
v_call: TRBV5-1; clone_size: -; j_call: TRBJ2-1; d_call: TRBD2; cdr3_aa: CASRSSGSSYNEQFF; cdr3_nt: TGCGCCAGCCGCTCCAGCGGGAGTTCCTACAATGAGCAGTTCTTC
v_call: TRBV7-6; clone_size: -; j_call: TRBJ2-3; d_call: TRBD2; cdr3_aa: CASSLVSGATDTQYF; cdr3_nt: TGTGCCAGCAGCTTAGTTAGCGGGGCCACAGATACGCAGTATTTT
v_call: TRBV19; clone_size: few; j_call: TRBJ1-6; d_call: -; cdr3_aa: CASNAGKDSPLHF; cdr3_nt: TGTGCCAGTAATGCGGGGAAGGATTCACCCCTCCACTTT
v_call: TRBV18; clone_size: -; j_call: TRBJ2-7; d_call: -; cdr3_aa: CASSQGGGAYEQYF; cdr3_nt: TGTGCCAGCTCACAGGGAGGAGGAGCCTACGAGCAGTACTTC
v_call: TRBV2; clone_size: -; j_call: TRBJ2-7; d_call: TRBD2; cdr3_aa: CASSGTSGYEQYF; cdr3_nt: TGTGCCAGCAGCGGGACTAGTGGTTACGAGCAGTACTTC
v_call: TRBV6-2/TRBV6-3; clone_size: -; j_call: TRBJ2-1; d_call: TRBD2; cdr3_aa: CASSGTSGANEQFF; cdr3_nt: TGTGCCAGCAGCGGGACTAGCGGGGCGAATGAGCAGTTCTTC
v_call: TRBV25-1; clone_size: -; j_call: TRBJ2-3; d_call: -; cdr3_aa: CASSMVTGPNTQYF; cdr3_nt: TGTGCCAGCAGTATGGTAACAGGTCCAAATACGCAGTATTTT
v_call: TRBV2; clone_size: -; j_call: TRBJ1-1; d_call: TRBD1; cdr3_aa: CASSEALFLGQGLTEAFF; cdr3_nt: TGTGCCAGCAGTGAAGCGCTATTTCTCGGACAGGGACTTACTGAAGCTTTCTTT
v_call: TRBV4-2; clone_size: -; j_call: TRBJ2-7; d_call: -; cdr3_aa: CASSQVLAGIREYAYEQYF; cdr3_nt: TGTGCCAGCAGCCAAGTTCTAGCAGGGATACGGGAGTACGCCTACGAGCAGTACTTC
v_call: TRBV10-3; clone_size: -; j_call: TRBJ1-2; d_call: TRBD1; cdr3_aa: CASGRDRANYGYTF; cdr3_nt: TGTGCCTCCGGACGGGACAGAGCTAACTATGGCTACACCTTC
v_call: TRBV11-2; clone_size: -; j_call: TRBJ2-5; d_call: TRBD2; cdr3_aa: CASSLVVAGGKETQYF; cdr3_nt: TGTGCCAGCAGCTTAGTGGTAGCGGGGGGCAAAGAGACCCAGTACTTC
v_call: TRBV7-6; clone_size: -; j_call: TRBJ1-4; d_call: TRBD1; cdr3_aa: CASSTHRGRNEKLFF; cdr3_nt: TGTGCCAGCAGCACCCACAGGGGCCGGAATGAAAAACTGTTTTTT
v_call: TRBV7-2; clone_size: -; j_call: TRBJ2-5; d_call: TRBD2; cdr3_aa: CASSFGLAERVTQYF; cdr3_nt: TGTGCCAGCAGCTTTGGGCTAGCGGAACGGGTGACCCAGTACTTC
v_call: TRBV12-3/TRBV12-4; clone_size: -; j_call: TRBJ2-1; d_call: -; cdr3_aa: CASSPDSVFEFF; cdr3_nt: TGTGCCAGCAGCCCTGACAGCGTATTTGAGTTCTTC
v_call: TRBV6-5; clone_size: -; j_call: TRBJ2-2; d_call: TRBD1; cdr3_aa: CASSYGPGGTGELFF; cdr3_nt: TGTGCCAGCAGTTATGGGCCAGGGGGCACCGGGGAGCTGTTTTTT
v_call: TRBV18; clone_size: -; j_call: TRBJ1-1; d_call: -; cdr3_aa: CASSESARAVRTEAFF; cdr3_nt: TGTGCCAGCTCAGAATCGGCCAGGGCGGTAAGGACTGAAGCTTTCTTT
v_call: TRBV18; clone_size: once; j_call: TRBJ1-1; d_call: -; cdr3_aa: CASSLRLSTEAFF; cdr3_nt: TGTGCCAGCTCACTCCGACTGAGCACTGAAGCTTTCTTT
v_call: TRBV5-4; clone_size: -; j_call: TRBJ1-2; d_call: TRBD1; cdr3_aa: CASSSPPGQGPYGYTF; cdr3_nt: TGTGCCAGCAGCTCGCCACCGGGACAGGGCCCTTATGGCTACACCTTC
v_call: TRBV13; clone_size: -; j_call: TRBJ2-7; d_call: TRBD1; cdr3_aa: CASSRRQGVLPDYEQYF; cdr3_nt: TGTGCCAGCAGCCGCCGACAGGGGGTACTACCGGACTACGAGCAGTACTTC
v_call: TRBV27; clone_size: -; j_call: TRBJ1-1; d_call: TRBD1; cdr3_aa: CASSRQGVMATEAFF; cdr3_nt: TGTGCCAGCAGTAGACAGGGTGTAATGGCCACTGAAGCTTTCTTT
v_call: TRBV2; clone_size: -; j_call: TRBJ1-1; d_call: -; cdr3_aa: CASSGQVERSEAFF; cdr3_nt: TGTGCCAGCAGTGGTCAGGTGGAAAGGTCTGAAGCTTTCTTT
v_call: TRBV10-3; clone_size: once; j_call: TRBJ1-2; d_call: -; cdr3_aa: CAISAYAAVSNYGYTF; cdr3_nt: TGTGCCATCAGTGCCTACGCGGCTGTATCTAACTATGGCTACACCTTC
v_call: TRBV5-1; clone_size: few; j_call: TRBJ1-1; d_call: -; cdr3_aa: CASSLAPYGNTEAFF; cdr3_nt: TGCGCCAGCAGCTTGGCCCCGTACGGGAACACTGAAGCTTTCTTT
v_call: TRBV4-1; clone_size: -; j_call: TRBJ2-3; d_call: TRBD2; cdr3_aa: CASSQSLLAGGPTATDTQYF; cdr3_nt: TGCGCCAGCAGCCAATCCCTACTAGCGGGAGGGCCAACTGCCACAGATACGCAGTATTTT
v_call: TRBV21-1; clone_size: -; j_call: TRBJ1-2; d_call: -; cdr3_aa: CASPYRPGGYTF; cdr3_nt: TGTGCCAGCCCCTACAGACCGGGGGGCTACACCTTC
v_call: TRBV4-3; clone_size: -; j_call: TRBJ2-7; d_call: TRBD1; cdr3_aa: CASSPEPTGSYEQYF; cdr3_nt: TGCGCCAGCAGCCCCGAACCGACAGGGAGTTACGAGCAGTACTTC
v_call: TRBV28; clone_size: -; j_call: TRBJ1-4; d_call: -; cdr3_aa: CASSPYRGFNEKLFF; cdr3_nt: TGTGCCAGCAGTCCTTATCGGGGATTTAATGAAAAACTGTTTTTT
v_call: TRBV7-2; clone_size: -; j_call: TRBJ2-1; d_call: TRBD2; cdr3_aa: CATRTSGGASEQFF; cdr3_nt: TGTGCCACAAGGACTAGCGGGGGGGCTTCGGAGCAGTTCTTC
v_call: TRBV29-1; clone_size: -; j_call: TRBJ1-2; d_call: TRBD1; cdr3_aa: CSVEVDRGKGYTF; cdr3_nt: TGCAGCGTTGAAGTGGACAGGGGGAAAGGCTACACCTTC
v_call: TRBV28; clone_size: -; j_call: TRBJ1-6; d_call: TRBD1; cdr3_aa: CASSKSGTGSLALHF; cdr3_nt: TGTGCCAGCAGCAAATCCGGGACAGGGAGCTTAGCCCTCCACTTT
v_call: TRBV3-1/TRBV3-2; clone_size: -; j_call: TRBJ2-3; d_call: -; cdr3_aa: CASSQVPRASADTQYF; cdr3_nt: TGTGCCAGCAGCCAAGTTCCCAGGGCATCAGCAGATACGCAGTATTTT
v_call: TRBV9; clone_size: -; j_call: TRBJ2-6; d_call: TRBD2; cdr3_aa: CASNRGVRSGANVLTF; cdr3_nt: TGTGCCAGCAATCGGGGGGTTCGCTCTGGGGCCAACGTCCTGACTTTC
v_call: TRBV30; clone_size: -; j_call: TRBJ2-2; d_call: TRBD2; cdr3_aa: CAWSRRRASGNTGELFF; cdr3_nt: TGTGCCTGGAGTAGGAGGCGTGCTAGCGGTAACACCGGGGAGCTGTTTTTT
v_call: TRBV5-1; clone_size: -; j_call: TRBJ2-3; d_call: TRBD2; cdr3_aa: CASSMGLAGITDTQYF; cdr3_nt: TGCGCCAGCAGCATGGGACTAGCGGGGATCACAGATACGCAGTATTTT
v_call: TRBV7-9; clone_size: -; j_call: TRBJ1-1; d_call: -; cdr3_aa: CASSLSEEAFF; cdr3_nt: TGTGCCAGCAGCTTAAGCGAGGAAGCTTTCTTT